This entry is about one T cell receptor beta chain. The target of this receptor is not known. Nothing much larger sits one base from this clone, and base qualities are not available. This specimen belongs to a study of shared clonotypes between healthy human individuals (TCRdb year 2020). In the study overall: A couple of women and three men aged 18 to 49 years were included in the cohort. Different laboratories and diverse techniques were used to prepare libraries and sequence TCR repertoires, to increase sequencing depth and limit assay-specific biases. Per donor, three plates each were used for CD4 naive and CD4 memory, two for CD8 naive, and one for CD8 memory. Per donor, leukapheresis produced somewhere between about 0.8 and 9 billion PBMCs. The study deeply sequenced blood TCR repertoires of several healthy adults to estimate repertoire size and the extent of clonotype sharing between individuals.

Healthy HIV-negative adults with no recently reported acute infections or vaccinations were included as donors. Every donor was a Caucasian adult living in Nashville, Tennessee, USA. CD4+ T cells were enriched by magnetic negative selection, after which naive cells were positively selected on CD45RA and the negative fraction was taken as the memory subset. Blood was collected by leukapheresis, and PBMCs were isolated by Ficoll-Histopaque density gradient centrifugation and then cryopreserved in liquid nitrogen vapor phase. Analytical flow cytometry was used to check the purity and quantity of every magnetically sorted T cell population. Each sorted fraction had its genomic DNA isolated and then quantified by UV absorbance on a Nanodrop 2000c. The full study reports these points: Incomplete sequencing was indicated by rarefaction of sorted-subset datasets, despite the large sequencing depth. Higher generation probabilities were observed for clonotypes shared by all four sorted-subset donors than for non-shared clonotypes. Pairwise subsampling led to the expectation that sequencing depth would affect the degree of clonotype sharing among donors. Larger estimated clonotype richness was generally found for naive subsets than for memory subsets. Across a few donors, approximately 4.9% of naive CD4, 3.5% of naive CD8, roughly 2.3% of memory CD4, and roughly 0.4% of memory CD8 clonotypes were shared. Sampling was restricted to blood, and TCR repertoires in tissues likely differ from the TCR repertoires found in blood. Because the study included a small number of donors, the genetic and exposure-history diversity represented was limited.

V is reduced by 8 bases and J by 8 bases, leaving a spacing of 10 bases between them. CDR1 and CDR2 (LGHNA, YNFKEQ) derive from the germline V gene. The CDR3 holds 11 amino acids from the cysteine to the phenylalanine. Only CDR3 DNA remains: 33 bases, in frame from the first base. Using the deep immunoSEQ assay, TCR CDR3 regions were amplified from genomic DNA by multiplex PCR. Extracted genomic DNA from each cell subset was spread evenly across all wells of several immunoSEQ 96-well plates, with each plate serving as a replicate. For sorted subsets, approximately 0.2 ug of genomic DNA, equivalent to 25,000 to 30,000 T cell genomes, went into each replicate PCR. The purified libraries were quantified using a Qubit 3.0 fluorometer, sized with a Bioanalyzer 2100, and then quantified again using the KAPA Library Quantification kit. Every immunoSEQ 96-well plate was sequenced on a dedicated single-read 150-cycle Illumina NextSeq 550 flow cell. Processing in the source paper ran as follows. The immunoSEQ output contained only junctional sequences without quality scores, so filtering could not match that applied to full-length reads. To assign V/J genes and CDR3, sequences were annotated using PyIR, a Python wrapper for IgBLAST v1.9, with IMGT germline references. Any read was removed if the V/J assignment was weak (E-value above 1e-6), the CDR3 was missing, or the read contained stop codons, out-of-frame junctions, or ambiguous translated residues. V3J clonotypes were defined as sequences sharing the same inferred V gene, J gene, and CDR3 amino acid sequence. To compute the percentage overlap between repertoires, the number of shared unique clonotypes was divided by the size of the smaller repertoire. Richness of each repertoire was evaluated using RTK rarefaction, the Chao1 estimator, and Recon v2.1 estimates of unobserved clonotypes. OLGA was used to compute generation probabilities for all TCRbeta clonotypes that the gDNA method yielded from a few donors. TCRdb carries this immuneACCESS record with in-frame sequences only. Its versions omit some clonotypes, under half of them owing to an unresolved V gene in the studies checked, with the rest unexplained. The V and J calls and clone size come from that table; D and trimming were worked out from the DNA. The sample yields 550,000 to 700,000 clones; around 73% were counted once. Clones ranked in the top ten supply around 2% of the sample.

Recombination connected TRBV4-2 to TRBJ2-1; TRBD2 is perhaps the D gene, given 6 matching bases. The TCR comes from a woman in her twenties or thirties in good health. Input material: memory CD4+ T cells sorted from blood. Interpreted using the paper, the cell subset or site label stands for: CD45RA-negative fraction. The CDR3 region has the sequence CASGWGDEQFF. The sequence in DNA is TGTGCCAGCGGCTGGGGGGATGAGCAGTTCTTC.